A single sample is the source of the 29 T cell receptor beta chains below, sequenced in a study of CD8+ T cells in alopecia areata. Treatment described: oral pan-JAK inhibitor, 5-10 mg twice daily. Reverse transcription of extracted RNA yielded cDNA, which provided the sequencing template. Only in-frame clones appear in the TCRdb table, and some are missing; sequencing was by immunoSEQ multiplex PCR. The sample holds approximately 210,000 clones, roughly 60% seen once. The sequencing used CD4+ T cells sorted from blood, collected at week 24, from a patient treated with tofacitinib. Receptor source: a human donor with alopecia areata.

This rearrangement joins TRBV19 to TRBJ2-1; TRBD2 agrees at 15 bases. J was trimmed by 11 bases and V by 5 bases; bases with no gene match: 4. Germline CDR1 reads LNHDA; CDR2 reads SQIVND (reference sequence). The CDR3 length is 14 residues. This chain's CDR3 is CASSPGLAGGQQFF. CDR3 nucleotide sequence: TGTGCCAGTAGTCCGGGACTAGCGGGGGGACAGCAGTTCTTC.

As regards this clone: Other DNA sequences from this sample encode an identical CDR3 as well. The chain joins TRBV25-1 to TRBJ1-5; possibly TRBD1 for D (5 bases). The CDR3 contains 13 residues. V shed 1 base and J shed 4 bases, with 5 bases lying between them. The germline CDR1 and CDR2 sequences are MGHDK and SYGVNS. The CDR3 bases are TGTGCCAGCAGTGAATGGGGGAATCAGCCCCAGCATTTT. Translated: CASSEWGNQPQHF.

The CDR3 sequence: CASSSRRYTEAFF. The CDR3 coding sequence is TGTGCCAGCAGCTCCAGGAGGTACACTGAAGCTTTCTTT. This sequence joins TRBV6-5 and TRBJ1-1; D gene uncertain. This CDR3 has 13 residues. CDR1 MNHEY and CDR2 SVGAGI come from the germline V gene. V was pared by 6 bases and J by 3 bases, with 11 bases between.

This clone has a handful of counts. The J gene is TRBJ1-5, the V gene TRBV29-1, with 11 bases aligning to TRBD1. The V segment lost 5 bases and the J segment 5 bases; nucleotides outside the gene matches: 2. The CDR3 extends over 13 amino acids. Germline V gives CDR1 SQVTM, CDR2 ANQGSEA. The CDR3 sequence is CSVPGQGDQPQHF. The CDR3 DNA sequence: TGCAGCGTTCCGGGACAGGGGGATCAGCCCCAGCATTTT.

J is TRBJ1-1 and V is TRBV29-1; D remains unclear. Between the trimmed V and J ends, which lost 2 bases and 0 bases, there was a span of 13 bases. CDR1 and CDR2 from the germline V gene are SQVTM and ANQGSEA. The CDR3 spans 15 residues. The CDR3 nucleotides read TGCAGCGTTGAACGTCGAGCCGAGTTGAACACTGAAGCTTTCTTT. Protein sequence: CSVERRAELNTEAFF.

The chain recombines TRBV5-6 with TRBJ2-5; D gene ambiguous. The V gene lost 2 bases and the J gene lost 0 bases, with 5 bases spanning the gap. Looked up from germline, CDR1 is SGHDT and CDR2 is YYEEEE. This CDR3 contains 13 residues. The CDR3 region has the DNA TGTGCCAGCAGCTTAATCTACCAAGAGACCCAGTACTTC. It specifies CASSLIYQETQYF. Looking up the rest from reference TRBV5-6 and TRBJ2-5 gives the full variable domain: DAGVTQSPTHLIKTRGQQVTLRCSPKSGHDTVSWYQQALGQGPQFIFQYYEEEERQRGNFPDRFSGHQFPNYSSELNVNALLLGDSALYLCASSLIYQETQYFGPGTRLLVL.

The rearrangement links TRBV2 to TRBJ1-2, with D possibly TRBD1 on 6 matching bases. The CDR3 runs to 13 residues. Trimming removed 6 bases from V and 7 bases from J, with 15 bases in between. Germline assignment: CDR1 SNHLY and CDR2 FYNNEI. DNA of the CDR3: TGTGCCAGCAGCCGAAGGGGGGCGGGTGGCTACACCTTC. This translates into CASSRRGAGGYTF.

The V gene is TRBV6-5, the J gene TRBJ2-1, with 7 bases matching TRBD1. The CDR3 spans 14 residues. Germline V lookup: CDR1 MNHEY, CDR2 SVGAGI. The trim removed 6 bases at V and 0 bases at J, leaving 2 bases unmatched. CDR3 DNA sequence: TGTGCCAGCAGGACAGGGAGCTCCTACAATGAGCAGTTCTTC. Residues: CASRTGSSYNEQFF.

CDR3 nucleotides: TGTGCCTGGGGCACAGGTGCTAGCACAGATACGCAGTATTTT. It encodes CAWGTGASTDTQYF. The chain joins TRBV30 to TRBJ2-3; possibly TRBD1 for D (5 bases). The V and J ends lost 5 bases and 0 bases respectively, with 12 bases between them. Germline V lookup: CDR1 GTSNPN, CDR2 SVGIG (reference sequence). This CDR3 region has 14 residues. The full variable domain, its missing parts supplied by reference TRBV30 and TRBJ2-3, is SQTIHQWPATLVQPVGSPLSLECTVEGTSNPNLYWYRQAAGRGLQLLFYSVGIGQISSEVPQNLSASRPQDRQFILSSKKLLLSDSGFYLCAWGTGASTDTQYFGPGTRLTVL.

The chain carries TRBV5-1 and TRBJ2-7, with D possibly TRBD1 on 5 matching bases. Germline V gene sequence: CDR1 SGHRS, CDR2 YFSETQ. The CDR3 contains 15 residues. Between the trimmed V and J ends, which lost 1 base and 1 base, there was a span of 12 bases. The CDR3 DNA is TGCGCCAGCAGCTTGTCGGCAGGGCATTCCTACGAGCAGTACTTC. It encodes CASSLSAGHSYEQYF.

This sequence joins TRBV15 and TRBJ1-2, with 11 bases lining up with TRBD1. CDR1 and CDR2 (germline): LNHNV, YYDKDF (reference sequence). The V gene end was trimmed by 5 bases and the J gene end by 6 bases; junction bases not matched to a gene: 11. The CDR3 consists of 16 residues. CDR3 protein: CATSSRRTGGGDGYTF. The CDR3 bases are TGTGCCACCAGCTCACGAAGGACAGGGGGCGGGGATGGCTACACCTTC.

The chain joins TRBV27 to TRBJ2-7, with TRBD2 identical over 7 bases. The CDR3 is 15 residues long. Unmatched junction bases numbered 7, after V lost 3 bases and J lost 2 bases. Germline loops: CDR1 MNHEY, CDR2 SMNVEV (reference sequence). This CDR3 is CASSFQVGGAYEQYF. The CDR3 region has the DNA TGTGCCAGCAGTTTCCAGGTGGGGGGGGCCTACGAGCAGTACTTC.

V gene TRBV6-1 combines with J gene TRBJ1-2; 7 bases match TRBD1. V lost 7 bases, J lost 9 bases, and 8 bases stayed unmatched. The germline V gene encodes CDR1 MNHNS and CDR2 SASEGT. The CDR3 runs to 12 residues. CDR3 sequence: CASTLQGTRYTF. In DNA form, the CDR3 reads TGTGCCAGCACCCTACAGGGGACGCGCTACACCTTC.

This clone was seen a few times. The chain carries TRBV7-2 and TRBJ1-6; no reliable D call. Germline V gene sequence: CDR1 SGHTA, CDR2 FQGNSA. The V and J ends lost 5 bases and 7 bases respectively, with 12 bases between them. The CDR3 sequence is 14 residues long. The CDR3 DNA reads as TGTGCCAGCAGCCTAGGGATTAAAAATTCACCCCTCCACTTT. Its translation: CASSLGIKNSPLHF.

The chain combines TRBV5-1 with TRBJ2-2; TRBD1 agrees at 9 bases. The CDR3 runs to 15 residues. The V and J ends lost 7 bases and 7 bases, in that order; junction bases with no gene match: 11. Germline V lookup: CDR1 SGHRS, CDR2 YFSETQ. The CDR3 nucleotides are TGCGCCAGCCACACCGGGACAGGGCAAGGCGGGGAGCTGTTTTTT. Protein sequence: CASHTGTGQGGELFF.

This clone was picked up a small number of times. The V call is TRBV29-1, the J call TRBJ2-3, with D unclear. The V and J ends lost 3 bases and 5 bases respectively, with 9 bases between them. Germline V CDR1 and CDR2: SQVTM, ANQGSEA. This CDR3 is built from 12 residues. The CDR3 DNA is TGCAGCGTTGATGGCGGCGGAGATACGCAGTATTTT. Translation gives CSVDGGGDTQYF.

The V and J genes are TRBV2 and TRBJ2-3; D is uncertain. Germline lookup yields CDR1 SNHLY and CDR2 FYNNEI. The CDR3 covers 14 residues. V lost 0 bases and J 5 bases, leaving 9 bases between the germline ends. The CDR3 reads CASSEAQERDTQYF. For the CDR3, the DNA is TGTGCCAGCAGTGAAGCTCAGGAAAGAGATACGCAGTATTTT.

This rearrangement joins TRBV20-1 to TRBJ2-5; no clear D gene. The CDR3 spans 11 residues. Germline V lookup: CDR1 DFQATT, CDR2 SNEGSKA (reference sequence). With 4 bases removed from V and 5 bases from J, the gap between germline ends came to 8 bases. The CDR3 bases are TGCAGTGCTATAGCCGGGGAGACCCAGTACTTC. Translated, it gives CSAIAGETQYF.

The chain uses TRBV11-2 and TRBJ1-5; D is uncertain. The ends were cut back, 0 bases at V and 0 bases at J, with 6 bases in the middle. The CDR3 loop spans 15 amino acids. Germline-derived CDR1 and CDR2 are SGHAT and FQNNGV. CDR3 residues: CASSLDLGSNQPQHF. The CDR3 DNA reads TGTGCCAGCAGCTTAGATTTAGGTAGCAATCAGCCCCAGCATTTT.

The CDR3 DNA follows: TGCGCCAGCAGCTTGACGGGACAGGGGGCAAATGAGCAGTTCTTC. As protein: CASSLTGQGANEQFF. The chain is built from TRBV5-1 and TRBJ2-1; 12 bases agree with TRBD1. V lost 1 base and J lost 7; bases outside the gene matches: 3. CDR1 is SGHRS and CDR2 is YFSETQ in the germline V gene. The CDR3 is 15 amino acids.

This chain uses TRBV19 with TRBJ2-4; 8 bases match TRBD1. Germline V CDR1 and CDR2: LNHDA, SQIVND (reference sequence). This CDR3 is 18 amino acids long. V lost 5 bases and J lost 0; bases outside the gene matches: 12. CDR3 coding DNA: TGTGCCAGTAGTCCCCGGGACAGGACTATCCTAGCCAAAAACATTCAGTACTTC. It encodes CASSPRDRTILAKNIQYF.

The chain recombines TRBV5-1 with TRBJ2-2; tentatively, D is TRBD1 (5 bases). Per germline, CDR1 SGHRS and CDR2 YFSETQ. Trimming took off 7 bases at V and 4 bases at J, with 14 bases between the two ends. The CDR3 has 14 residues. The CDR3 bases are TGCGCCAGCTCTGACAGTGGTATCACCGGGGAGCTGTTTTTT. Translation: CASSDSGITGELFF.

This clone was detected a few times. The chain has TRBV6-6 and TRBJ1-6, with a weak D call TRBD1 (6 bases). The CDR3 extends over 15 amino acids. Germline CDR1 MNHNY, CDR2 SVGAGI (reference sequence). V dropped 9 bases and J dropped 10 bases, with 22 bases sitting between them. CDR3 DNA: TGTGCCAGTAACTCGGTGGCAGGGACAACGTCACCCCTCCACTTT. It encodes CASNSVAGTTSPLHF.

The chain combines TRBV30 with TRBJ1-1, with D possibly matching TRBD1 (6 bases). From germline, CDR1 is GTSNPN and CDR2 SVGIG (reference sequence). The V gene lost 2 bases and the J gene lost 0 bases, with 10 bases spanning the gap. The CDR3 has 14 residues. CDR3 sequence: CAWSSQGMNTEAFF. The DNA for the CDR3 is TGTGCCTGGAGTTCCCAGGGGATGAACACTGAAGCTTTCTTT.

This clone has a single count. The rearrangement uses TRBV18 and TRBJ2-5, with D perhaps matching TRBD1 (5 bases). The CDR3 length is 14 residues. The ends were cut back, 3 bases at V and 1 base at J, with 9 bases in the middle. The germline gives CDR1 KGHSH, CDR2 LQKENI. CDR3 coding DNA: TGTGCCAGCTCACCCGACAGCACCCAAGAGACCCAGTACTTC. This codes for CASSPDSTQETQYF. The whole variable domain, filled in from reference TRBV18 and TRBJ2-5, reads NAGVMQNPRHLVRRRGQEARLRCSPMKGHSHVYWYRQLPEEGLKFMVYLQKENIIDESGMPKERFSAEFPKEGPSILRIQQVVRGDSAAYFCASSPDSTQETQYFGPGTRLLVL.

This chain links TRBV5-1 with TRBJ2-1; D gene uncertain. V lost 4 bases and J 6 bases, leaving 8 bases between the germline ends. The CDR3 sequence is 12 residues long. Germline V gives CDR1 SGHRS, CDR2 YFSETQ. The CDR3 protein is CASSLSRNEQFF. Written as DNA, the CDR3 is TGCGCCAGCAGCCTTTCCCGCAATGAGCAGTTCTTC.

This clone was counted a few times. The V call is TRBV11-2, the J call TRBJ1-1; D remains ambiguous. Germline values: CDR1 SGHAT, CDR2 FQNNGV. This CDR3 is 13 amino acids long. With 4 bases removed from V and 2 bases from J, the gap between germline ends came to 8 bases. Written as DNA, the CDR3 is TGTGCCAGCAGCTACGGGTCAAACACTGAAGCTTTCTTT. It specifies CASSYGSNTEAFF.

This chain joins TRBV20-1 and TRBJ2-7, with 7 positions matching TRBD1. From germline, CDR1 is DFQATT and CDR2 SNEGSKA (reference sequence). V gave up 5 bases and J gave up 3 bases; unmatched junction bases: 1. The CDR3 covers 11 residues. The DNA of the CDR3 is TGCAGTGCTGGGGACAGCTACGAGCAGTACTTC. Its translation: CSAGDSYEQYF.

The V and J genes are TRBV7-8 and TRBJ2-7; D remains unclear. V shed 1 base and J shed 0 bases, with 7 bases lying between them. The CDR3 is made up of 14 amino acids. Per the germline V gene, CDR1 is SGHVS and CDR2 is FQNEAQ. DNA for the CDR3: TGTGCCAGCAGCTTAGTTCCGGACTCCTACGAGCAGTACTTC. Its protein is CASSLVPDSYEQYF.